This TCR beta chain comes out of a study of beta chain features in type 1 diabetes (dated by TCRdb to about 2018). The study in broad terms: No differences in mean age, gender distribution, total cell number or subset yield were found between patients and healthy donors. A total of about 100,000,000 sorted cells were examined across all samples, and RNA yield correlated strongly with the number of cells per subset. The study compared the TCRB repertoires of sorted circulating CD4+ T cell subsets in recently diagnosed type 1 diabetes patients with those in matched healthy donors. Naive and central memory subsets were obtained from all 30 or so donors, but regulatory and stem cell-like memory subsets were isolated from only 8 patients and roughly 8 healthy donors. On the study overall, not on this receptor specifically: The naive, central memory and regulatory TCRB repertoires appeared to resemble one another more closely among patients than among healthy donors. Shorter templates might be favored by PCR, yet because patient and control samples were amplified and corrected together, any such skew would affect both groups equally. Because cDNA rather than genomic DNA was sequenced, highly expressing activated cells could have been over-represented, although no difference in activation and CD3 levels was found between groups. Type 1 diabetes patients showed a moderate but significant shortening of TCRB CDR3 length in all four CD4+ subsets. Because the HLA sub-analyses included only small numbers of individuals, any influence of HLA type on TCRB rearrangement was left unresolved. At VDJ recombination sites, patients with type 1 diabetes made fewer insertions and deleted more nucleotides, a pattern implying thymic rearrangement abnormalities.

Trimming takes 3 bases from V and 0 bases from J, and the germline ends sit 11 bases apart. CDR1 is given as LGHNA and CDR2 as YSLEER, both from the germline V gene. Inclusive of the bounding cysteine and phenylalanine, the CDR3 is 16 residues long. The retained sequence is limited to the CDR3, 48 bases, with the frame set at the first base. The High Capacity cDNA Reverse Transcription Kit was used to reverse transcribe all of the isolated RNA, meaning that expressed TCRB transcripts were what got sequenced. Deep immunoSEQ sequencing was performed on naive, central memory and regulatory T cell samples, with an average of roughly 3.6 million total reads per sample. Sorted cells were lysed in RLT buffer and RNA was extracted with DNase-treated RNeasy Micro or Mini kits, depending on cell number. To prevent cross-contamination, each cell subset was processed individually, whereas patient and healthy donor samples were processed jointly. The immunoSEQ multiplex PCR was used to amplify TCRB sequences from cDNA, yielding 87-bp fragments that span the CDR3 region. Amplicons were sequenced on the Illumina HiSeq platform. Per the source publication's procedure: PCR bias was corrected computationally using synthetic template baselines, and reads within Hamming distance 2 were collapsed, with unmergeable singletons discarded. By aligning reads against IMGT, V, D and J genes, CDR3 length, and insertions or deletions at six rearrangement sites were assigned. Within each subset, clonotype counts were normalized to sorted cell number, and only after that were true diversity and Gini coefficients computed with the tcR R package. The overlap coefficient, calculated on TCRB nucleotide sequences, was used to quantify repertoire sharing. TCRdb obtained this table from immuneACCESS and retained in-frame rearrangements with V and J assigned. These tables miss some clones; where compared with another copy, unresolved V genes account for less than half of the shortfall, and the remainder is unexplained. V and J calls and clone size are given by that table; D and trimming were obtained from the DNA. This sample gives 130,000 to 150,000 clones in total; roughly 53% of them show up just once. The ten largest clones capture under 0.45% of the sample.

Each donor gave one peripheral blood draw, roughly 110 mL on average, collected into heparinised tubes. A BD FACSAria II was used to sort naive, central memory, regulatory and stem cell-like memory CD4+ T cells with a panel that included CD45RO, CCR7, CD25, CD127, CD95 and CD27. Purity was above 95% for every sorted population. PBMCs were separated immediately by Lymphoprep density gradient centrifugation and were stained directly, without being cultured. So that batch effects would be minimized, each experiment stained and sorted samples in pairs, pairing one healthy donor with one patient. As regards this clone: The clone's antigen remains unknown. Per-base quality was not reported, and no clone a single base away is much larger than it.

Sequencing input: Tregs from blood. The sample's cell subset or site, from its label and the paper: regulatory CD4+ T cells. This chain is built from TRBV4-3 and TRBJ1-4, with the D gene uncertain. This receptor was obtained from a man aged 18 to 29 in good health. CDR3 sequence: CASSQSRSATNEKLFF. In nucleotides, the sequence is TGCGCCAGCAGCCAGTCCCGAAGCGCAACTAATGAAAAACTGTTTTTT.